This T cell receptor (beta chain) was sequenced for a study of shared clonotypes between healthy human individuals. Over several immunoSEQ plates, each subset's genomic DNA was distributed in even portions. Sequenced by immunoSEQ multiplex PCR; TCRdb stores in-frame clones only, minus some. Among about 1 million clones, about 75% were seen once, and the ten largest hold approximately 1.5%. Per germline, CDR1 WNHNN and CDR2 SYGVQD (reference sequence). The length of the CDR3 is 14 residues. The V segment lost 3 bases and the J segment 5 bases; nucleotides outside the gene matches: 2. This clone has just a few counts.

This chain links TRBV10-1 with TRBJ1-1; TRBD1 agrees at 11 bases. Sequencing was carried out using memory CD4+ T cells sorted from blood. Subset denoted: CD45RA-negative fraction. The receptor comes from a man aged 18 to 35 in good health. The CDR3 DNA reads TGCGCCAGCAGTGACGGGACAGGGGGGACTGAAGCTTTCTTT. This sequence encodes CASSDGTGGTEAFF.